This T cell receptor (beta chain) was retrieved from a study of CD8+ T cells in alopecia areata (dated by TCRdb to the late 2010s). Background on the whole study: Treated patients were enrolled in an open-label pilot trial of oral tofacitinib, 5 to 10 mg twice daily, for moderate-to-severe alopecia areata. Patients stayed on tofacitinib for 6 to 18 months and then had 6 months of follow-up off drug so that delayed response and recurrence could be assessed. In treated patients, disease severity was measured using the SALT score, which gives the percentage of scalp surface area affected. High-throughput TCRbeta sequencing was used to examine T cell clonal expansion in alopecia areata in both the C3H/HeJ mouse model and human patients. In humans, TCRbeta sequencing was performed on scalp tissue and on sorted CD4+ and CD8+ peripheral blood T cells from healthy controls and from patients with patchy or totalis/universalis alopecia areata. Tofacitinib-treated patients had biopsies at baseline and at 4 and 24 weeks of treatment, with a later scalp biopsy in several patients. Clonality in the scalp was compared among normal scalp (n=4), patchy alopecia areata scalp (n=8), and alopecia totalis/universalis scalp (n=8). The RNA source kit depended on sample type: the PAXgene miRNA kit for fixed scalp, the miRNeasy kit for PBMCs, and the RNeasy kit for mouse skin. Amplification of TCRbeta CDR3 regions was done by immunoSEQ multiplex PCR using 35 Vbeta forward primers and 13 Jbeta reverse primers. Study-wide conclusions, independent of this receptor: Lesional scalp, especially in alopecia totalis/universalis, showed higher clonality and more expanded CD8+ clones than normal scalp, suggesting antigenic drive. TCR sequences shared between patients were less clear than in mice, possibly partly because of HLA diversity in the patient population. Unlike mouse skin, which is dominated by gammadelta T cells, normal human skin has resident alphabeta T cells that are also sequenced, and this complicates analysis of the scalp TCR repertoire. Tofacitinib significantly decreased scalp clonality and the number of expanded CD8+ clones among the top 100 scalp clones. Many expanded lesional clones persisted in scalp and blood during tofacitinib treatment, which may partly explain relapse after stopping treatment. Because the treated cohort was small and included a single nonresponder, larger studies are needed to assess links between baseline CD8+ expansion and response.

The sample's time point label, in plain terms: 20 to 30 weeks on oral tofacitinib. Explained via the paper, the treatment or condition label denotes: oral pan-JAK inhibitor, 5-10 mg twice daily. Lesional scalp punch biopsies and peripheral blood were obtained from alopecia areata patients. After PBMCs were isolated by density centrifugation and stained for CD3, CD4 and CD8, a FACSAria was used to sort CD4+ and CD8+ T cells. The library was prepared using the immunoSEQ multiplex PCR assay. RNA was extracted from all samples and reverse transcribed into cDNA, which served as template for TCR sequencing. SuperScript III was used to make first-strand cDNA, primed with a 2:1 mix of oligo-dT and random hexamers. A synthetic immune receptor repertoire was used to gauge amplification bias, and whatever bias remained was removed computationally. The authors' pipeline ran thus. Raw reads were preprocessed to remove errors, and CDR3 was defined according to IMGT conventions as the region from the conserved cysteine to phenylalanine. Clonality was computed as 1 minus the Shannon entropy, with the entropy normalized by log2 of the number of productive unique TCRs. Whether each scalp clone was CD4 or CD8 was inferred by checking scalp TCRbeta sequences against the CD4 and CD8 repertoires from sorted blood. The table comes from immuneACCESS by way of TCRdb, which keeps in-frame sequences with V and J called. Part of the clones is missing from these tables; in studies checked, under half for an unresolved V gene and the rest for unknown reasons. V and J calls and clone size follow that table, whereas D and trimming were derived from the DNA. The sample has around 99,000 clones on record, over 80% of them singletons. The ten largest account for 20% to 25% of the sample.

The CDR3 has 14 amino acids, counting the end cysteine and phenylalanine. Only the CDR3 part of the read is kept: 42 bases, read in frame from the first base. The germline V gene encodes CDR1 SGHRS and CDR2 YFSETQ. From V the trimming removes 3 bases and from J it removes 1 base, while the gene matches leave 3 bases of the junction unaccounted for. As for this clone: Its antigen is unknown. Base qualities were left out, and no much larger clone turns up one base away.

Rearrangement joined TRBV5-1 to TRBJ1-1; the junction holds 7 bases that match TRBD1. The sequence was collected from a human donor with alopecia areata. The sequencing used CD8+ T cells sorted from blood, collected at week 24, from a patient treated with tofacitinib. The CDR3 in this case is CASSYRGGNTEAFF. Here is the DNA: TGCGCCAGCAGCTACAGGGGCGGGAACACTGAAGCTTTCTTT.